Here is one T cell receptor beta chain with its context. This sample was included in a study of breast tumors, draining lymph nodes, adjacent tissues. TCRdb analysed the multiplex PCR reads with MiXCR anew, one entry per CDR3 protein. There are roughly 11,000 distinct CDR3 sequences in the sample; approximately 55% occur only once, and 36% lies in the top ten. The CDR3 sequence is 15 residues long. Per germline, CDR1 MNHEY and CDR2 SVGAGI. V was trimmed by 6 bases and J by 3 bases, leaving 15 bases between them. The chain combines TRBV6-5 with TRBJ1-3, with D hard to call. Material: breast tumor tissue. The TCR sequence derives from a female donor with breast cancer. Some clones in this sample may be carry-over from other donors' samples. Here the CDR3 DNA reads TGTGCCAGCAGCAGTGACGGCGGAAGTGGAAACACCATATATTTT. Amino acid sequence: CASSSDGGSGNTIYF.